Listed here are 27 T cell receptor beta chains from one sample, sequenced in a study of technical replicates of blood from several donors. Clones were read by immunoSEQ multiplex PCR, and TCRdb kept only the in-frame ones, dropping some. The table shows about 59,000 clones, with approximately 92% occurring only once. Material for sequencing was PBMCs. The receptors here all came from a human donor in good health. Some clones in this sample may be carry-over from other donors' samples.

The rearrangement links TRBV19 to TRBJ2-7, with 8 bases matching TRBD1. V gave up 3 bases and J gave up 7 bases; unmatched junction bases: 5. The CDR3 sequence is 13 residues long. The germline gives CDR1 LNHDA, CDR2 SQIVND (reference sequence). The CDR3 loop is CASSIGQGGEQYF. CDR3 bases: TGTGCCAGTAGTATTGGACAGGGCGGGGAGCAGTACTTC.

V and J are TRBV29-1 and TRBJ1-1, with 7 bases aligning to TRBD1. CDR3 length: 15 amino acids. Germline loops: CDR1 SQVTM, CDR2 ANQGSEA. The CDR3 nucleotides read TGCATCATCAGGGGGATGGTTTCGGGGCGGACTGAAGCTTTCTTT. Encoded protein: CIIRGMVSGRTEAFF.

CDR3 DNA: TGTGCCAGCAGCGTCTACGGGGGGGAGCTGTTTTTT. The encoded protein is CASSVYGGELFF. The chain joins TRBV7-2 to TRBJ2-2; D remains ambiguous. Trimming took off 5 bases at V and 8 bases at J, with 9 bases between the two ends. The CDR3 contains 12 residues. CDR1 is SGHTA, CDR2 FQGNSA, per germline.

The chain is built from TRBV18 and TRBJ1-1; TRBD1 is a possible D gene (5 bases). This CDR3 has 13 amino acids. Germline V CDR1 and CDR2: KGHSH, LQKENI. V lost 4 bases and J lost 10, with 16 bases in between. The CDR3 coding sequence is TGTGCCAGCTCACTCACCCAGGACATTGTAGCTTTCTTT. Translating gives CASSLTQDIVAFF.

This clone was counted a single time. The chain carries TRBV7-2 and TRBJ2-1, with D possibly TRBD1 on 5 matching bases. Germline V lookup: CDR1 SGHTA, CDR2 FQGNSA. V lost 1 base and J 3 bases, leaving 10 bases between the germline ends. The CDR3 is made up of 15 amino acids. CDR3 bases: TGTGCCAGCAGCTTAGAGGGAAGGGGCTACAATGAGCAGTTCTTC. Amino acid sequence: CASSLEGRGYNEQFF.

The chain couples TRBV5-8 to TRBJ1-1; a possible D gene is TRBD1 (5 bases). CDR1 is SGHTS, CDR2 YDEGEE, per germline. This CDR3 contains 15 residues. The ends were cut back, 4 bases at V and 1 base at J, with 14 bases in the middle. The chain's CDR3 is CASSREGPKNTEAFF. CDR3 DNA: TGTGCCAGCAGCAGGGAGGGGCCGAAGAACACTGAAGCTTTCTTT.

The V and J genes are TRBV11-2 and TRBJ1-2, with D hard to call. Trimming pared 5 bases from V and 7 bases from J, leaving 14 bases between. Germline V gene data show CDR1 as SGHAT and CDR2 as FQNNGV. The CDR3 covers 13 residues. This CDR3 reads CASSESRGAGYTF. The CDR3 nucleotides read TGTGCCAGCAGCGAGTCGCGGGGAGCTGGCTACACCTTC.

This clone was found once. The rearrangement uses TRBV2 and TRBJ2-7; tentatively, D is TRBD1 (5 bases). V was clipped by 7 bases and J by 3 bases, with 19 bases between them. This CDR3 contains 15 residues. Germline loops: CDR1 SNHLY, CDR2 FYNNEI. CDR3 in amino acids: CASNPPWGQHYEQYF. The CDR3 nucleotides are TGTGCCAGCAACCCACCTTGGGGCCAACACTACGAGCAGTACTTC.

The chain is built from TRBV2 and TRBJ2-2; 7 bases are a match to TRBD2. Germline trimming cut 3 bases from V and 6 bases from J; bases unmatched to any gene: 7. Germline assignment: CDR1 SNHLY and CDR2 FYNNEI. This CDR3 comprises 15 residues. CDR3: CASSDDGGGAGELFF. CDR3 DNA: TGTGCCAGCAGTGACGACGGGGGAGGGGCCGGGGAGCTGTTTTTT.

The chain links TRBV5-1 to TRBJ1-4, with a weak D call TRBD1 (5 bases). V lost 8 bases and J 7 bases, leaving 18 bases between the germline ends. This CDR3 contains 14 residues. The germline V gene encodes CDR1 SGHRS and CDR2 YFSETQ. Here the CDR3 reads CASTNSGGGEKLFF. As DNA, the CDR3 is TGCGCCAGTACGAATTCCGGGGGGGGTGAAAAACTGTTTTTT.

This chain joins TRBV18 and TRBJ2-7; D perhaps matches TRBD1 (5 bases). CDR1 and CDR2 from the germline V gene are KGHSH and LQKENI. Trimming took 2 bases from V and 0 from J, leaving 11 bases between them. The CDR3 loop spans 15 amino acids. This CDR3 reads CASSPGLGASYEQYF. DNA for the CDR3: TGTGCCAGCTCACCAGGTTTAGGGGCCTCCTACGAGCAGTACTTC.

The chain recombines TRBV14 with TRBJ2-7; 10 nucleotides align to TRBD2. The CDR3 has 17 amino acids. CDR1 is SGHDN, CDR2 FVKESK, per germline. Trimming at V came to 1 base and at J to 6 bases, leaving 12 bases not matched to a gene. Here the CDR3 reads CASSQAWGGSGRLEQYF. The CDR3, as DNA: TGTGCCAGCAGCCAAGCCTGGGGGGGTAGCGGGAGGCTCGAGCAGTACTTC.

V usage is TRBV5-1 and J usage is TRBJ2-5; no firm D call. This CDR3 contains 13 residues. V was clipped by 4 bases and J by 1 base, with 8 bases between them. Germline loops: CDR1 SGHRS, CDR2 YFSETQ. The CDR3 sequence: CASSPRPQETQYF. The DNA of the CDR3 is TGCGCCAGCAGCCCTAGGCCCCAAGAGACCCAGTACTTC.

The CDR3 coding sequence is TGTGCCAGCAGCCTCCGGGACAGGGGGACTGAAGCTTTCTTT. As protein: CASSLRDRGTEAFF. The V call is TRBV27, the J call TRBJ1-1, with TRBD1 matching over 11 bases. The CDR3 covers 14 residues. J was trimmed by 5 bases and V by 6 bases; bases with no gene match: 5. From germline, CDR1 is MNHEY and CDR2 SMNVEV (reference sequence).

The chain couples TRBV4-1 to TRBJ1-2; D gene unclear. Looked up from germline, CDR1 is MGHRA and CDR2 is YSYEKL. CDR3 length equals 15 residues. The V end was cut by 6 bases, the J end by 2 bases, with 16 bases between. The CDR3 region has the DNA TGCGCCAGCAGGCGACCGGGAGACAAAAACTATGGCTACACCTTC. Translated, it gives CASRRPGDKNYGYTF.

This sequence joins TRBV7-8 and TRBJ1-5; D remains ambiguous. This CDR3 has 16 amino acids. The germline V gene encodes CDR1 SGHVS and CDR2 FQNEAQ. The V end lost 6 bases, the J end lost 2 bases, and 17 bases lay between the germline ends. The CDR3 spells CASRIGGRNGNQPQHF. CDR3 sequence (DNA): TGTGCCAGCAGAATAGGAGGGAGAAATGGCAATCAGCCCCAGCATTTT.

V is TRBV7-9 and J is TRBJ1-2, with 10 bases fitting TRBD1. V was pared by 6 bases and J by 5 bases, with 3 bases of the junction left unmatched. This CDR3 has 13 amino acids. Germline CDR1 reads SEHNR; CDR2 reads FQNEAQ (reference sequence). The CDR3 here is CASSLGQGYGYTF. In DNA, the CDR3 is TGTGCCAGCAGTCTGGGACAGGGGTATGGCTACACCTTC. The whole variable domain, remainder taken from reference TRBV7-9 and TRBJ1-2, is DTGVSQNPRHKITKRGQNVTFRCDPISEHNRLYWYRQTLGQGPEFLTYFQNEAQLEKSRLLSDRFSAERPKGSFSTLEIQRTEQGDSAMYLCASSLGQGYGYTFGSGTRLTVV.

This clone was observed once. The chain carries TRBV7-6 and TRBJ2-3, with D perhaps TRBD2 (6 bases). The CDR3 length is 16 residues. Trimming removed 2 bases at V and 6 bases at J, with 18 bases between. CDR1 SGHVS and CDR2 FNYEAQ come from the germline V gene. The CDR3 loop reads CASSLTSGAPGDTQYF. The CDR3 DNA reads as TGTGCCAGCAGCTTAACGTCGGGAGCTCCTGGGGATACGCAGTATTTT.

The chain has TRBV18 and TRBJ1-3, with 8 bases aligning to TRBD1. V lost 8 bases, J lost 4 bases, and 10 bases stayed unmatched. Germline V gene data show CDR1 as KGHSH and CDR2 as LQKENI. The CDR3 is 15 residues long. The DNA for the CDR3 is TGTGCCAGCAAGGAGCCCGGGACAGGAGGAAACACCATATATTTT. It yields the protein CASKEPGTGGNTIYF.

The rearrangement uses TRBV10-1 and TRBJ2-7, with unresolved D. The CDR3 is made up of 16 amino acids. Trimming took 6 bases from V and 3 from J, leaving 21 bases between them. The V gene's germline CDR1 is WNHNN and CDR2 SYGVQD (reference sequence). Written as DNA, the CDR3 is TGCGCCAGCAGCAACTCCCGGGTTTGGTCGGGCTACGAGCAGTACTTC. This gives the protein CASSNSRVWSGYEQYF.

J is TRBJ2-3 and V is TRBV29-1, with TRBD1 matching 8 bases. The ends lost 3 bases at V and 3 bases at J; junction bases unmatched: 2. Germline V CDR1 and CDR2: SQVTM, ANQGSEA. The CDR3 is made up of 13 amino acids. The CDR3 is CSVDDRGTDTQYF. The DNA for the CDR3 is TGCAGCGTTGACGACAGGGGTACAGATACGCAGTATTTT.

This clone has a single count. V gene TRBV5-8 combines with J gene TRBJ2-5; the D gene is possibly TRBD2 (6 bases). V lost 3 bases, J lost 5 bases, and 17 bases lay in between. CDR3 length: 15 residues. Germline V gives CDR1 SGHTS, CDR2 YDEGEE. The CDR3 coding sequence is TGTGCCAGCAGCTCGACGGGGGATGGTTTGGAGACCCAGTACTTC. The encoded protein is CASSSTGDGLETQYF.

CDR3 in amino acids: CASSQFISGSYNEQFF. CDR3 nucleotides: TGTGCCAGCAGCCAATTCATTAGCGGGAGTTACAATGAGCAGTTCTTC. This chain links TRBV14 with TRBJ2-1, with 9 positions matching TRBD2. The CDR3 extends over 16 amino acids. V lost 2 bases and J lost 4; bases outside the gene matches: 6. Germline assignment: CDR1 SGHDN and CDR2 FVKESK.

The chain is built from TRBV5-6 and TRBJ1-5; D unclear. The CDR3 has 13 residues. The germline V gene has CDR1 SGHDT and CDR2 YYEEEE. The ends were cut back, 5 bases at V and 7 bases at J, with 13 bases in the middle. The CDR3 loop reads CASSAGGLQPQHF. The CDR3 nucleotides are TGTGCCAGCAGTGCGGGCGGCTTACAGCCCCAGCATTTT. The full variable domain, completed using reference TRBV5-6 and TRBJ1-5, is DAGVTQSPTHLIKTRGQQVTLRCSPKSGHDTVSWYQQALGQGPQFIFQYYEEEERQRGNFPDRFSGHQFPNYSSELNVNALLLGDSALYLCASSAGGLQPQHFGDGTRLSIL.

CDR3 bases: TGTGCCAGCAGCGCAGACAGGGACAGGGGGCGGTTCGAGCAGTACTTC. It is translated as CASSADRDRGRFEQYF. The chain recombines TRBV7-9 with TRBJ2-7, with 12 bases fitting TRBD1. This CDR3 has 16 residues. The J segment lost 6 bases and the V segment lost 5 bases, leaving 11 bases of the junction unmatched. The germline V gene encodes CDR1 SEHNR and CDR2 FQNEAQ (reference sequence).

The chain uses TRBV6-1 and TRBJ1-2, with TRBD1 matching 7 bases. Germline values: CDR1 MNHNS, CDR2 SASEGT. The CDR3 contains 11 residues. The CDR3 here is CASQGVYGYTF. CDR3 sequence (DNA): TGTGCGAGCCAGGGGGTGTATGGCTACACCTTC.

The chain combines TRBV29-1 with TRBJ2-7; 7 positions match TRBD1. V lost 7 bases, J lost 3 bases, and 6 bases stayed unmatched. This CDR3 comprises 12 residues. The V gene's germline CDR1 is SQVTM and CDR2 ANQGSEA. In DNA, the CDR3 is TGCAGCGCCCGGGACAGCAACTACGAGCAGTACTTC. This encodes CSARDSNYEQYF.